The T cell receptor (beta chain) under discussion was sequenced for a study of response to subunit inactivated influenza vaccine. This clonotype was observed once. The antigen is undetermined. One entry per CDR3 protein results from TCRdb running MiXCR on the RT-PCR reads. The sample lists about 530,000 distinct CDR3 sequences, 10% to 15% occurring once. Germline V gives CDR1 DFQATT, CDR2 SNEGSKA (reference sequence). The CDR3 totals 15 residues. Trimming cost V 3 bases and J 0 bases, with 9 bases left between them. Study-wide findings and caveats: The study's authors posited that every seasonal influenza vaccination enlists few new T cells.

Sequenced here: PBMCs from blood, sampled roughly 45 days after vaccination. This receptor was obtained from a middle-aged man who received an inactivated influenza vaccine. The rearrangement joins TRBV20-1 to TRBJ2-6; D is ambiguous. The CDR3 sequence is CSASPWGSGANVLTF. In nucleotides, the CDR3 is TGCAGTGCTAGTCCGTGGGGCTCTGGGGCCAACGTCCTGACTTTC.